A selection of T cell receptor beta chains follows, all from one sample in a study of human T cells and chemical hapten exposure. TCRdb reprocessed the RACE reads with MiXCR, giving one entry per CDR3 protein. The sample has about 82,000 distinct CDR3 sequences; less than 8% are singletons. The sequencing here drew on whole blood, taken in connection with sensitization to the hapten diphenylcyclopropenone (DPC). These TCRs come from a woman in her twenties or thirties with alopecia areata. Some clones in this sample may be carry-over from other donors' samples. The CDR3 runs from the conserved cysteine through the conserved F or W. The order of the fields is CDR3 protein, CDR3 DNA, clone size, J gene, V gene, D gene. A D gene is named only where the DNA matches it firmly. The size of a clone is reported for some rows only, either as once, few or many, or as a class for expanded clones.

CDR3: CASSPGYGTASIYEQYF
DNA: TGTGCCAGCAGTCCCGGATACGGGACGGCTTCCATCTACGAGCAGTACTTC
size: few
J: TRBJ2-7
V: TRBV6-6
D: -

CDR3: CASSLSWGERQETQYF
DNA: TGTGCCAGCAGCTTGTCGTGGGGGGAAAGACAAGAGACCCAGTACTTC
size: many
J: TRBJ2-5
V: TRBV5-5
D: -

CDR3: CASSVYSGSRTDTQYF
DNA: TGTGCCAGCAGCGTATATTCGGGAAGTCGGACAGATACGCAGTATTTT
size: few
J: TRBJ2-3
V: TRBV9
D: -

CDR3: CASILGPIEAFF
DNA: TGTGCCAGCATCTTAGGACCTATCGAAGCTTTCTTT
size: few
J: TRBJ1-1
V: TRBV6-1
D: -

CDR3: CASSLRRGTEAFF
DNA: TGTGCCAGCAGTTTACGCAGGGGCACTGAAGCTTTCTTT
size: many
J: TRBJ1-1
V: TRBV27
D: -

CDR3: CAITAGLTDTQYF
DNA: TGTGCCATCACAGCGGGGTTGACAGATACGCAGTATTTT
size: many
J: TRBJ2-3
V: TRBV10-3
D: TRBD2

CDR3: CASSQGQGRTEAFF
DNA: TGTGCCAGCAGCCAGGGACAGGGAAGAACTGAAGCTTTCTTT
size: many
J: TRBJ1-1
V: TRBV5-4
D: TRBD1

CDR3: CASKPGGSSGLNEQFF
DNA: TGTGCCAGCAAACCGGGGGGGTCTAGCGGCCTCAATGAGCAGTTCTTC
size: few
J: TRBJ2-1
V: TRBV11-2
D: TRBD2

CDR3: CASSSGLAGGPDTQYF
DNA: TGTGCCAGCAGCTCAGGACTAGCGGGGGGGCCAGATACGCAGTATTTT
size: many
J: TRBJ2-3
V: TRBV7-3
D: TRBD2

CDR3: CASRPPGGGTTDTQYF
DNA: TGTGCCAGCAGGCCTCCCGGGGGGGGCACCACAGATACGCAGTATTTT
size: many
J: TRBJ2-3
V: TRBV11-2
D: TRBD2

CDR3: CASSQGPTSSYEQYF
DNA: TGTGCCAGCAGCCAGGGACCGACGAGCTCCTACGAGCAGTACTTC
size: many
J: TRBJ2-7
V: TRBV11-1
D: -

CDR3: CATSDHKAYGYTF
DNA: TGTGCCACCAGTGATCATAAAGCCTATGGCTACACCTTC
size: many
J: TRBJ1-2
V: TRBV24-1
D: -

CDR3: CASRLRGQNTEAFF
DNA: TGTGCCAGCAGGCTTAGGGGGCAGAACACTGAAGCTTTCTTT
size: -
J: TRBJ1-1
V: TRBV12-3/TRBV12-4
D: TRBD1

CDR3: CASSQDRTNYGYTF
DNA: TGCGCCAGCAGCCAAGACAGGACTAACTATGGCTACACCTTC
size: few
J: TRBJ1-2
V: TRBV5-1
D: -

CDR3: CASSYSLGGQGDTQYF
DNA: TGTGCCAGCAGTTACTCGCTCGGGGGACAGGGAGATACGCAGTATTTT
size: many
J: TRBJ2-3
V: TRBV6-6
D: TRBD1

CDR3: CASNSPGGGPKETQYF
DNA: TGTGCCAGTAACTCCCCCGGCGGGGGCCCAAAAGAGACCCAGTACTTC
size: many
J: TRBJ2-5
V: TRBV19
D: -